This T cell receptor (beta chain) stems from a study of regulatory T cells in long-lasting Graves disease. Notes on the study in general: Persistent patients shared about 2,800 public clonotypes among themselves. Newly diagnosed patients shared fewer, at some 970.

Time point in this sample: newly diagnosed GD, antithyroid drugs for less than 3 months. Making the TCR library involved RNA that had been extracted from PBMCs. This clonotype was observed many times. Its antigen is unidentified. Sequencing libraries for TCR beta were prepared with iRepertoire HTBI primers and Arm-PCR of CDR3 regions. In TCRdb, the multiplex PCR reads were re-called with MiXCR into one record per CDR3 protein. This sample has approximately 400,000 distinct CDR3 sequences; around 14% occur once, and the top ten carry over 15%. The germline CDR1 and CDR2 sequences are MNHEY and SVGAGI. V shed 0 bases and J shed 1 base, with 18 bases lying between them. The CDR3 runs to 19 residues. The data also belong to a second study, concerning T cells in Graves' hyperthyroidism and ophthalmopathy. Turning to that study: First-round RT-PCR with HTBI primers amplified the TCR CDR3 region.

V usage is TRBV6-5 and J usage is TRBJ2-2, with D possibly matching TRBD1 (6 bases). Source: peripheral blood mononuclear cells (PBMCs), taken at new diagnosis, from a patient treated with antithyroid drugs. This clonotype was sampled from a woman aged 25 to 39 with Graves disease. The CDR3 here is CASSYSLRGGSGNTGELFF. CDR3 DNA: TGTGCCAGCAGTTACTCCCTCCGTGGGGGCAGTGGGAACACCGGGGAGCTGTTTTTT.